The sequence of this TCR beta chain was determined in a study of molecular identifiers for immune sequencing clone quantification. Germline V gene data show CDR1 as MNHEY and CDR2 as SVGEGT. CDR3 size: 13 residues. To note about this clonotype: An end of the junction differs from the germline gene, which may be a read error.

TCRdb reprocessed the PCR reads via MiXCR and lists one record per CDR3 protein. The sample contains 600,000 to 650,000 distinct CDR3 sequences, nearly 20% of which appear only once. Sequencing was performed on naive CD8+ T cells from blood, with Jurkat cell RNA spiked in. Subset here: FACS-sorted CD8+CD4-CCR7+CD45RA+ naive T cells. This chain links TRBV6-2 or TRBV6-3 with TRBJ2-7; D assignment may be TRBD1 or TRBD2 (5 bases each). This TCR was recovered from a human donor in good health. Some libraries in this study had Jurkat cell RNA spiked in. CDR3 protein: CACSRDGAYEQYF. CDR3 sequence (DNA): TGTGCCTGCAGCCGGGACGGGGCCTACGAGCAGTACTTC.